A single sample gave rise to the 21 T cell receptor beta chains below, sequenced in a study of blood T cell repertoires in COVID-19. TCRdb's copy holds only in-frame clones and misses some; the assay was immunoSEQ multiplex PCR. The sample shows about 99,000 clones, roughly 87% of them seen only once. The sample consisted of peripheral blood. All receptors derive from a human donor in a cohort sampled during active COVID-19.

The rearrangement links TRBV19 to TRBJ1-1, with D unclear. Germline V gene data show CDR1 as LNHDA and CDR2 as SQIVND (reference sequence). The CDR3 is made up of 15 amino acids. Deletions cut 5 bases from V and 1 base from J, with 14 bases between. The CDR3 region is CASSAGVMGNTEAFF. CDR3 in DNA: TGTGCCAGTAGTGCGGGCGTGATGGGGAACACTGAAGCTTTCTTT. The complete variable domain, with remaining parts taken from reference TRBV19 and TRBJ1-1, reads DGGITQSPKYLFRKEGQNVTLSCEQNLNHDAMYWYRQDPGQGLRLIYYSQIVNDFQKGDIAEGYSVSREKKESFPLTVTSAQKNPTAFYLCASSAGVMGNTEAFFGQGTRLTVV.

This rearrangement joins TRBV7-9 to TRBJ1-6; D is ambiguous. Trimming took off 5 bases at V and 3 bases at J, with 8 bases between the two ends. Germline V gene data show CDR1 as SEHNR and CDR2 as FQNEAQ (reference sequence). This CDR3 spans 14 amino acids. The CDR3, as DNA: TGTGCCAGCAGCCGGGAGAACTATAATTCACCCCTCCACTTT. The encoded protein is CASSRENYNSPLHF.

The gene calls are TRBV6-5 and TRBJ1-1; D perhaps matches TRBD1 (5 bases). From germline, CDR1 is MNHEY and CDR2 SVGAGI. V gave up 4 bases and J gave up 7 bases, with 19 bases separating them. The CDR3 totals 15 residues. The CDR3 sequence: CASSLTHLLQGEAFF. The CDR3 nucleotides read TGTGCCAGCAGTTTGACACACCTCCTGCAGGGTGAAGCTTTCTTT.

V usage is TRBV7-9 and J usage is TRBJ2-7, with D possibly matching TRBD1 (7 bases). Germline V gives CDR1 SEHNR, CDR2 FQNEAQ (reference sequence). The CDR3 sequence is 14 residues long. Trimming pared 4 bases from V and 2 bases from J, leaving 12 bases between. This chain's CDR3 is CASSSRDRAYEQYF. The CDR3 nucleotides are TGTGCCAGCAGCTCGCGGGACAGAGCCTACGAGCAGTACTTC.

This sequence joins TRBV7-3 and TRBJ2-3; 11 bases map to TRBD2. The germline gives CDR1 SGHTA, CDR2 FQGTGA. V trimming: 3 bases; J trimming: 4 bases; junction bases outside the gene matches: 6. The CDR3 length is 16 residues. DNA for the CDR3: TGTGCCAGCAGCTTTAGCGGGAGGGCCGCCGCAGATACGCAGTATTTT. This encodes CASSFSGRAAADTQYF.

V and J are TRBV7-8 and TRBJ1-4; D is ambiguous. Trimming stripped 5 bases from V and 4 bases from J, with 8 bases between. In germline, CDR1 is SGHVS, CDR2 FQNEAQ. This CDR3 contains 13 residues. The CDR3 sequence: CASSDGDNEKLFF. CDR3 sequence (DNA): TGTGCCAGCAGCGACGGAGATAATGAAAAACTGTTTTTT.

The chain recombines TRBV2 with TRBJ2-5, with 8 positions matching TRBD2. Germline lookup yields CDR1 SNHLY and CDR2 FYNNEI. V trimming: 7 bases; J trimming: 1 base; junction bases outside the gene matches: 11. There are 16 residues in the CDR3. The CDR3 spells CASNEASGSVQETQYF. CDR3 coding DNA: TGTGCCAGCAACGAGGCTAGCGGGTCAGTCCAAGAGACCCAGTACTTC. Drawing the rest from reference TRBV2 and TRBJ2-5, the complete variable domain is EPEVTQTPSHQVTQMGQEVILRCVPISNHLYFYWYRQILGQKVEFLVSFYNNEISEKSEIFDDQFSVERPDGSNFTLKIRSTKLEDSAMYFCASNEASGSVQETQYFGPGTRLLVL.

This chain connects TRBV14 to TRBJ1-3, with D possibly matching TRBD1 (5 bases). The germline V gene encodes CDR1 SGHDN and CDR2 FVKESK. Trimming took off 0 bases at V and 5 bases at J, with 8 bases between the two ends. The CDR3 covers 14 residues. CDR3 sequence (DNA): TGTGCCAGCAGCCAAGATCAGGGTCGAAACACCATATATTTT. Amino acid sequence: CASSQDQGRNTIYF. Drawing the rest from reference TRBV14 and TRBJ1-3, the complete variable domain is EAGVTQFPSHSVIEKGQTVTLRCDPISGHDNLYWYRRVMGKEIKFLLHFVKESKQDESGMPNNRFLAERTGGTYSTLKVQPAELEDSGVYFCASSQDQGRNTIYFGEGSWLTVV.

This rearrangement joins TRBV5-4 to TRBJ2-1, with TRBD2 matching over 8 bases. Germline V gives CDR1 SGHNT, CDR2 YYREEE (reference sequence). This CDR3 spans 19 amino acids. Unmatched junction bases numbered 17, after V lost 6 bases and J lost 0 bases. As DNA, the CDR3 is TGTGCCAGCATCAAGAAAACGGGACTAGAGACTTACTCCTACAATGAGCAGTTCTTC. Its protein is CASIKKTGLETYSYNEQFF.

The chain is built from TRBV12-3 or TRBV12-4 and TRBJ1-2; a weak D match, TRBD1 (5 bases). This CDR3 region has 13 residues. V was shortened by 4 bases and J by 4 bases, with 10 bases between the two germline ends. The CDR3 DNA sequence: TGTGCCAGCAGTTGGACAATATCCTATGGCTACACCTTC. It yields the protein CASSWTISYGYTF.

This clone was recorded only once. The chain links TRBV3-1 (or the pseudogene TRBV3-2) to TRBJ2-7, with D unresolved. The germline CDR1 and CDR2 sequences are LGHDT and YNNKEL (reference sequence). CDR3 length: 13 amino acids. Trimming shortened V by 4 bases and J by 6 bases, and 13 bases separated the two germline ends. CDR3 nucleotide sequence: TGTGCCAGCAGCCCCCTCGCTCCCGGCGAGCAGTACTTC. Translation gives CASSPLAPGEQYF.

The chain combines TRBV2 with TRBJ2-7; 7 nucleotides match TRBD2. Germline CDR1 SNHLY, CDR2 FYNNEI. This CDR3 has 13 amino acids. The DNA of the CDR3 is TGTGCTTACTTCACTAGCGCTTCCTACGAGCAGTACTTC. It codes for CAYFTSASYEQYF.

The chain recombines TRBV6-1 with TRBJ1-2, with D tentatively TRBD1 (5 bases). The CDR3 has 14 amino acids. Germline V gene data show CDR1 as MNHNS and CDR2 as SASEGT. Trimming removed 3 bases from V and 2 bases from J, with 10 bases in between. CDR3 DNA sequence: TGTGCCAGCAGTGACCCAGGGCGAAACTATGGCTACACCTTC. This gives the protein CASSDPGRNYGYTF.

The chain joins TRBV7-2 to TRBJ2-1; 15 nucleotides match TRBD2. Germline values: CDR1 SGHTA, CDR2 FQGNSA. Trimming at V came to 1 base and at J to 10 bases, leaving 8 bases not matched to a gene. The CDR3 extends over 17 amino acids. The CDR3 loop reads CASSLGAGLAGGQEQFF. The CDR3 region has the DNA TGTGCCAGCAGCTTAGGAGCCGGACTAGCGGGAGGGCAGGAGCAGTTCTTC.

This clone was counted only a few times. V is TRBV5-1 and J is TRBJ1-1; TRBD1 aligns across 7 bases. The trim removed 1 base at V and 6 bases at J, leaving 6 bases unmatched. CDR1 and CDR2 (germline): SGHRS, YFSETQ. The CDR3 is 14 residues long. The CDR3 coding sequence is TGCGCCAGCAGCTTGACAGGGGAATTATCTGAAGCTTTCTTT. This sequence encodes CASSLTGELSEAFF.

This chain uses TRBV27 with TRBJ2-7, with 7 bases that match TRBD2. Unmatched junction bases numbered 2, after V lost 3 bases and J lost 6 bases. There are 12 residues in the CDR3. From germline, CDR1 is MNHEY and CDR2 SMNVEV (reference sequence). The CDR3 DNA reads TGTGCCAGCAGTTTCTCTAGCGGCGAGCAGTACTTC. It yields the protein CASSFSSGEQYF.

The V and J genes are TRBV3-1 (or the pseudogene TRBV3-2) and TRBJ1-2, with D possibly TRBD1 on 5 matching bases. The CDR3 totals 15 residues. Per the germline V gene, CDR1 is LGHDT and CDR2 is YNNKEL (reference sequence). V was pared by 2 bases and J by 8 bases, with 18 bases between. The CDR3 loop is CASSQKAWGGRGYTF. CDR3 in DNA: TGTGCCAGCAGCCAAAAAGCATGGGGGGGACGGGGCTACACCTTC.

The rearrangement uses TRBV10-3 and TRBJ1-1; TRBD1 is a possible D gene (5 bases). CDR1 ENHRY and CDR2 SYGVKD come from the germline V gene. CDR3 length: 12 residues. The V end was cut by 3 bases, the J end by 11 bases, with 13 bases between. The CDR3 loop reads CAISEPDMDAFF. CDR3 bases: TGTGCCATCAGTGAACCGGACATGGATGCTTTCTTT.

V usage is TRBV6-6 and J usage is TRBJ2-7; TRBD1 matches at 8 bases. CDR3 size: 15 residues. After removal of 5 bases from V and 2 bases from J, the junction contained 8 bases not matched to a gene. The germline gives CDR1 MNHNY, CDR2 SVGAGI (reference sequence). The CDR3 bases are TGTGCCAGCAGTAGAGACAGGGGCACTGCCTACGAGCAGTACTTC. It is translated as CASSRDRGTAYEQYF.

V and J are TRBV9 and TRBJ2-7; 7 positions match TRBD1. Germline values: CDR1 SGDLS, CDR2 YYNGEE. The ends lost 3 bases at V and 9 bases at J; junction bases unmatched: 6. This CDR3 has 12 amino acids. The CDR3 region is CASSAGQERQYF. In DNA, the CDR3 is TGTGCCAGCAGCGCAGGACAGGAACGGCAGTACTTC.

The chain joins TRBV15 to TRBJ2-7; 8 nucleotides match TRBD1. The CDR3 sequence is 14 residues long. The J segment lost 2 bases and the V segment lost 7 bases, leaving 7 bases of the junction unmatched. Germline assignment: CDR1 LNHNV and CDR2 YYDKDF (reference sequence). Here the CDR3 reads CATTNRGVAYEQYF. DNA for the CDR3: TGTGCCACCACAAACAGGGGGGTGGCCTACGAGCAGTACTTC.